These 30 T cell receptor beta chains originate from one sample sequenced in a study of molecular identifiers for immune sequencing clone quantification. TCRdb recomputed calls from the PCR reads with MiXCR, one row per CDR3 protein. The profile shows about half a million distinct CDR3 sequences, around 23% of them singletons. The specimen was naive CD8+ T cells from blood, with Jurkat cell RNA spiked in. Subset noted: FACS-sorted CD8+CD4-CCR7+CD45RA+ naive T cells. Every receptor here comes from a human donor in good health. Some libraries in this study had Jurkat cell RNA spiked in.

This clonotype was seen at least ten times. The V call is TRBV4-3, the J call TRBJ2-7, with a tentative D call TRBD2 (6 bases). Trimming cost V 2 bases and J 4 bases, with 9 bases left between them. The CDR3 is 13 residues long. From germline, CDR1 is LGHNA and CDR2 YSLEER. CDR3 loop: CASSQTLAYEQYF. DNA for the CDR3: TGCGCCAGCAGCCAAACCCTAGCGTACGAGCAGTACTTC.

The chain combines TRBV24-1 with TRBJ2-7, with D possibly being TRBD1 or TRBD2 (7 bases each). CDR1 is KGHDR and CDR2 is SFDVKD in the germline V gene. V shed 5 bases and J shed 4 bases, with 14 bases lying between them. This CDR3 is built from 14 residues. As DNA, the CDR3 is TGTGCCACCAGTGTCAACCAGGGGGGGTACGAGCAGTACTTC. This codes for CATSVNQGGYEQYF.

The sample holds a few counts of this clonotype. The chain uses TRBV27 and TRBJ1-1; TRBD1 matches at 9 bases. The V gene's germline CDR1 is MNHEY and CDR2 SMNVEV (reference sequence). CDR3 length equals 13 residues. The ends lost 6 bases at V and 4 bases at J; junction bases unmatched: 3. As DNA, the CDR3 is TGTGCCAGCAGAGGGGACAGGGCCACTGAAGCTTTCTTT. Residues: CASRGDRATEAFF.

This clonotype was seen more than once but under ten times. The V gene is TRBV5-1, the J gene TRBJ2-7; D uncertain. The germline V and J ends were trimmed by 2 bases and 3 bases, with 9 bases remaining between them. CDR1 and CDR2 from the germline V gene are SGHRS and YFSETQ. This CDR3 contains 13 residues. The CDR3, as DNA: TGCGCCAGCAGCTTTACAGATCACTACGAGCAGTACTTC. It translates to CASSFTDHYEQYF.

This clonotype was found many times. The CDR3 here is CASSRGTGELFF. Here the CDR3 DNA reads TGTGCCAGCAGCAGAGGGACAGGGGAGCTGTTTTTT. This chain uses TRBV7-8 with TRBJ2-2; weak D call: TRBD1 (6 bases). V was clipped by 5 bases and J by 8 bases, with 9 bases between them. The CDR3 is 12 residues long. Germline CDR1 reads SGHVS; CDR2 reads FQNEAQ.

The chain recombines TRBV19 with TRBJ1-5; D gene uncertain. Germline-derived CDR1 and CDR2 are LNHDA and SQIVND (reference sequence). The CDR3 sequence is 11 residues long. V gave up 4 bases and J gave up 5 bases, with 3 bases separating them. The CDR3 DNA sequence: TGTGCCAGTAGTAACGATCAGCCCCAGCATTTT. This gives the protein CASSNDQPQHF.

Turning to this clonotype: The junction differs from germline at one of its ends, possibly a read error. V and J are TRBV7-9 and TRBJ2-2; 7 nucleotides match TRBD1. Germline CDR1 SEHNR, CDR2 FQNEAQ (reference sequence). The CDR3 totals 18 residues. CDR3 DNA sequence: TGTGCCAGCGGAGTGGGGAGAGACAGGGCCCCGAACACCGGGGAGCCGTTTTTT. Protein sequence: CASGVGRDRAPNTGEPFF.

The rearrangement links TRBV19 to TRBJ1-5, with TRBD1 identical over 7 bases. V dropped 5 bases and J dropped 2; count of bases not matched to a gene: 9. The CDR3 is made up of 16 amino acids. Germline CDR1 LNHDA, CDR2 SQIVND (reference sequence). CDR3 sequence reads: CASSLTGRLGNQPQHF. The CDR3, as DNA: TGTGCCAGTAGTTTGACAGGGCGATTGGGCAATCAGCCCCAGCATTTT.

The CDR3: CASSPDPGGTGELFF. CDR3 in DNA: TGTGCCAGCAGCCCCGACCCCGGAGGTACCGGGGAGCTGTTTTTT. The genes are TRBV11-2 and TRBJ2-2; tentatively, D is TRBD2 (5 bases). This CDR3 contains 15 residues. The germline V gene has CDR1 SGHAT and CDR2 FQNNGV. Between the trimmed V and J ends, which lost 5 bases and 5 bases, there was a span of 15 bases.

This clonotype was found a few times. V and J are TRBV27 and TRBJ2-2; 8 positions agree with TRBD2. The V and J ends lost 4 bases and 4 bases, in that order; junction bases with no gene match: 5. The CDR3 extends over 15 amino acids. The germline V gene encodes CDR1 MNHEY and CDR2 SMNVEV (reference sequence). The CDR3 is CASSSWLAGTGELFF. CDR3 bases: TGTGCCAGCAGTTCTTGGCTAGCGGGCACCGGGGAGCTGTTTTTT.

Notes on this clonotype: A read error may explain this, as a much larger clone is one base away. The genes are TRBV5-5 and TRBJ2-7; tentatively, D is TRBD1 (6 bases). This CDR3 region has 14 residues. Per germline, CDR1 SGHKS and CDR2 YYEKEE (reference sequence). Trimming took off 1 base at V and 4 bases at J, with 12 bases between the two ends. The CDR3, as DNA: TGTGCCAGCAGCTTGCGCAGGGGTGGATACGAGCAGTACTTC. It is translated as CASSLRRGGYEQYF.

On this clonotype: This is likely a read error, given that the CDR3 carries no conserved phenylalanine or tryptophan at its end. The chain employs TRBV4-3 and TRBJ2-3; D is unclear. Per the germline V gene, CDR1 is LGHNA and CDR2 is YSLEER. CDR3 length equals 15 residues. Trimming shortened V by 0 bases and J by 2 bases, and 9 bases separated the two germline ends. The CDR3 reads CASSQDWRSTDTQYL. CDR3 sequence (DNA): TGCGCCAGCAGCCAAGATTGGCGCTCCACAGATACGCAGTATCTT.

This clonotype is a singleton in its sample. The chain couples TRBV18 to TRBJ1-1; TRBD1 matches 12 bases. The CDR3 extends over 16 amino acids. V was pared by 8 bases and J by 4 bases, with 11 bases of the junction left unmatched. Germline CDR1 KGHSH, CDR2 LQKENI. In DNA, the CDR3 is TGTGCCAGCCCCCGCGGGACAGGGGGCGAGGGCACTGAAGCTTTCTTT. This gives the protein CASPRGTGGEGTEAFF.

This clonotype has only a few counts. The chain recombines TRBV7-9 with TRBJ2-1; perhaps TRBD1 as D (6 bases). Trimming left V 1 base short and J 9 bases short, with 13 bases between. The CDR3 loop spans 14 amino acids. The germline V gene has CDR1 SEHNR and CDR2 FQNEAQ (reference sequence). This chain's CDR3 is CASSLGQDLSEQFF. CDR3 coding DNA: TGTGCCAGCAGCTTAGGACAGGACCTATCTGAGCAGTTCTTC.

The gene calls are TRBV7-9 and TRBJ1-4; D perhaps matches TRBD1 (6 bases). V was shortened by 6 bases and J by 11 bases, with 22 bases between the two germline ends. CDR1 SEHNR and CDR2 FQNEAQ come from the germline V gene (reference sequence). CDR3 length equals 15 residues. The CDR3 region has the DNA TGTGCCAGCAGTCTCACGGGGACACCTGCCTGGAAACTGTTTTTT. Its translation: CASSLTGTPAWKLFF.

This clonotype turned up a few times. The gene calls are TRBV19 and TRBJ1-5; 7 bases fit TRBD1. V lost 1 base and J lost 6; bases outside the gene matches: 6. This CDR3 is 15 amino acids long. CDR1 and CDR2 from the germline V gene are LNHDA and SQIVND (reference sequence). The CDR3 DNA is TGTGCCAGTAGTATAGGGTCAGGGGGAGTTCAGCCCCAGCATTTT. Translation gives CASSIGSGGVQPQHF.

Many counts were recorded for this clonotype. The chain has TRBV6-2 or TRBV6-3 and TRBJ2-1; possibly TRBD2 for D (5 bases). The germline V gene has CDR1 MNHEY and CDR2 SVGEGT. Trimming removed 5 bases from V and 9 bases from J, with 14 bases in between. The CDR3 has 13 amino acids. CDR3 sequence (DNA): TGTGCCAGCAGTAGCAATCTAGCAAGTGAGCAGTTCTTC. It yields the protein CASSSNLASEQFF.

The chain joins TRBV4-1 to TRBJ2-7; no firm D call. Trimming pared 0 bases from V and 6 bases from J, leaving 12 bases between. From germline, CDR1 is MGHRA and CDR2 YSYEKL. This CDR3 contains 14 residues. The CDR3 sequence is CASSQDRDVREQYF. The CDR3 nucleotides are TGCGCCAGCAGCCAAGATAGAGATGTCCGCGAGCAGTACTTC.

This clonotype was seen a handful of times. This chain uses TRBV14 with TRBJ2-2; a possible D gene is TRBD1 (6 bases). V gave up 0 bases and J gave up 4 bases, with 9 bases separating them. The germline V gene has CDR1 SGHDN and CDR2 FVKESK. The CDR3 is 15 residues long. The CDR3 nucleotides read TGTGCCAGCAGCCAAGAAACAGGGACCACCGGGGAGCTGTTTTTT. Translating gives CASSQETGTTGELFF.

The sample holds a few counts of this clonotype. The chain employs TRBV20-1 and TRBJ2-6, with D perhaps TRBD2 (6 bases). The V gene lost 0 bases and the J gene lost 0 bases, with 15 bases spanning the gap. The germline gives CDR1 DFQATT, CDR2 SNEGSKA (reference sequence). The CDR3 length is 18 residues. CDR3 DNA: TGCAGTGCTAGAGATCGTGGCGGGACCTTCTCTGGGGCCAACGTCCTGACTTTC. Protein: CSARDRGGTFSGANVLTF.

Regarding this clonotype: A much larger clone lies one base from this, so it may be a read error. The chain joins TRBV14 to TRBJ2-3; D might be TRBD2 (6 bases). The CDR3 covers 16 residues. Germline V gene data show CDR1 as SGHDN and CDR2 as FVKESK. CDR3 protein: CASSHPSGLFTDPQYF. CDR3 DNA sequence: TGTGCCAGCAGCCACCCATCGGGACTCTTCACAGATCCGCAGTATTTT.

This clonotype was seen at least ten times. This CDR3 reads CASSYGTGVNYGYTF. CDR3 coding DNA: TGTGCCAGCAGTTACGGGACAGGTGTTAACTATGGCTACACCTTC. V usage is TRBV6-5 and J usage is TRBJ1-2; 8 bases align to TRBD1. Germline CDR1 is MNHEY and CDR2 is SVGAGI. V was pared by 2 bases and J by 1 base, with 3 bases of the junction left unmatched. The CDR3 consists of 15 residues.

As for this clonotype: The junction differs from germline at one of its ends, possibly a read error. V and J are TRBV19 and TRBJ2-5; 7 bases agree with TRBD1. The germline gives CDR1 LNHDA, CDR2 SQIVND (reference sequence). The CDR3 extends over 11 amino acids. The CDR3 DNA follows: TGTGCCAGTAGCCTGGGACAGCTGAAGGCATTC. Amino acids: CASSLGQLKAF. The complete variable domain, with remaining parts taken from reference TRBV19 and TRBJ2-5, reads DGGITQSPKYLFRKEGQNVTLSCEQNLNHDAMYWYRQDPGQGLRLIYYSQIVNDFQKGDIAEGYSVSREKKESFPLTVTSAQKNPTAFYLCASSLGQLKAFGPGTRLLVL.

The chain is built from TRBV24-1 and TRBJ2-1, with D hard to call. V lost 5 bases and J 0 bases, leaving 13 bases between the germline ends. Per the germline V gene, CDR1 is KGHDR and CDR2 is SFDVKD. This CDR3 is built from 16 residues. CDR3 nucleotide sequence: TGTGCCACCAGTGGAAAGAAGTCCAGCTCCTACAATGAGCAGTTCTTC. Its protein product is CATSGKKSSSYNEQFF.

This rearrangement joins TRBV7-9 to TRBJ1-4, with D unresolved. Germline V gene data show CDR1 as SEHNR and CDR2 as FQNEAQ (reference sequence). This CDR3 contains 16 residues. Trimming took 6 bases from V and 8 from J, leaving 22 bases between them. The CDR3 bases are TGTGCCAGCAGTTCGAGTTCTGGTTGGATGGAGGAAAAACTGTTTTTT. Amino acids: CASSSSSGWMEEKLFF.

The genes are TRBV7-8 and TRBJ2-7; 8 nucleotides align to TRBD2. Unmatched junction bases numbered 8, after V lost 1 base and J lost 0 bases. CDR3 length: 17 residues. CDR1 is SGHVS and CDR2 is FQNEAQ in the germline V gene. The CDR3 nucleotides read TGTGCCAGCAGCTTAGGGACAGCGGGGGATAGCTCCTACGAGCAGTACTTC. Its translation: CASSLGTAGDSSYEQYF.

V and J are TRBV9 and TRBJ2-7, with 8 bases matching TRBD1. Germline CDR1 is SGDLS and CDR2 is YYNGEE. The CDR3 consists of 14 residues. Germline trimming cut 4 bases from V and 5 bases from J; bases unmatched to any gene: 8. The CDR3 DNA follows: TGTGCCAGCAGCACTGGACAGGGACCAAACGAGCAGTACTTC. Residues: CASSTGQGPNEQYF.

CDR3 amino acids: CASSFRGKSYEQYF. CDR3 nucleotides: TGTGCCAGCAGCTTCCGGGGAAAATCCTACGAGCAGTACTTC. V and J are TRBV27 and TRBJ2-7, with a possible D match to TRBD2 (5 bases). Trimming left V 6 bases short and J 1 base short, with 13 bases between. Germline V gives CDR1 MNHEY, CDR2 SMNVEV (reference sequence). This CDR3 is built from 14 residues.

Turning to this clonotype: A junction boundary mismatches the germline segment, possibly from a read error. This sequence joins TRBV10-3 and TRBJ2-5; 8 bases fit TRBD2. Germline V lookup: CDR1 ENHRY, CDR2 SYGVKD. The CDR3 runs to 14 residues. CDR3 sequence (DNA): TGTGCCATCAGTGAAGGCGGGGGGCAAGCGACCCAGTACTTC. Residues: CAISEGGGQATQYF.

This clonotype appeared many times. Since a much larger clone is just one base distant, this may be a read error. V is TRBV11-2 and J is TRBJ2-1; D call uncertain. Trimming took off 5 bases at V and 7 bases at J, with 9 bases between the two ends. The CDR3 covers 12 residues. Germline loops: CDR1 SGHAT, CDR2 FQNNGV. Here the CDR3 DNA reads TGTGCCAGCAGCGTAGGGCGGAATGAGCAGTTCTTC. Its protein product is CASSVGRNEQFF.